This T cell receptor (beta chain) was recorded in a study of T cell changes during pregnancy in multiple sclerosis (dated by TCRdb to the late 2010s). For the study in its entirety: In women with multiple sclerosis, the researchers looked at how the T cell repertoire shifted as pregnancy progressed.

In regard to this clone: Its antigen is still unknown. The sample holds no much larger clone one base away, and base qualities are not on file.

Library generation was performed with the immunoSEQ multiplex PCR assay. Entries here come from immuneACCESS through TCRdb and include only in-frame sequences with V and J called. Some clones fail to appear in such tables; in the studies checked, an unresolved V gene covers under half of the shortfall, and the cause of the remainder is unknown. For this sample there are about 64,000 clones; roughly 92% appear just once. The top ten clones comprise approximately 1.4% of the sample. The receptor comes from a female donor with multiple sclerosis, enrolled in a pregnancy study. Specimen: peripheral blood, collected in the second trimester of pregnancy.

The CDR3 sequence is CAISDPRDRGPYEQYF. The nucleotide sequence is TGTGCCATCAGTGACCCCCGGGACAGGGGCCCCTACGAGCAGTACTTC. This sequence uses TRBV10-3 and TRBJ2-7; TRBD1 agrees with 10 junctional bases. V trim: 3 bases; J trim: 2 bases; unmatched bases: 7. As encoded in the germline V gene, CDR1 is ENHRY while CDR2 is SYGVKD. The CDR3 numbers 16 residues from cysteine through phenylalanine. CDR3 DNA only is kept here, 48 bases in frame from base 1.